This T cell receptor (beta chain) originates from a study of patients and donors after allogeneic stem cell transplantation. This clonotype was counted between two and nine times. TCRdb used MiXCR to reprocess the RT-PCR reads, holding one entry per CDR3 protein. This sample has about 7,600 distinct CDR3 sequences, with 11% found just once. The CDR3 extends over 13 amino acids. Germline V lookup: CDR1 SGHKS, CDR2 YYEKEE (reference sequence). V lost 0 bases and J 3 bases, leaving 6 bases between the germline ends. The receptor was derived from a human donor who was either an allogeneic HSCT recipient or a stem cell or donor lymphocyte infusion donor (not recorded which). It is not recorded whose cells these are; they may come from a transplant donor. Sequenced input: blood, either unsorted or a sorted T cell fraction (not recorded which). The chain recombines TRBV5-5 with TRBJ2-5, with unresolved D. CDR3 sequence (DNA): TGTGCCAGCAGCTTGGGAGGTGAAGAGACCCAGTACTTC. This gives the protein CASSLGGEETQYF.